The 13 T cell receptor beta chains below all came from one sample that was sequenced in a study of blood T cell repertoires in COVID-19. Only in-frame clones appear in the TCRdb table, and some are missing; sequencing was by immunoSEQ multiplex PCR. The sample consists of some 66,000 clones, approximately 88% of them appearing once. The sequencing input was peripheral blood. Source of these receptors: a woman between 55 and 75 years old with acute or convalescent COVID-19.

The chain couples TRBV7-9 to TRBJ1-4; D may be TRBD1 (6 bases). Per germline, CDR1 SEHNR and CDR2 FQNEAQ (reference sequence). V lost 4 bases, J lost 8 bases, and 11 bases lay in between. The CDR3 consists of 13 residues. The CDR3 reads CASSWDIQEKLFF. In DNA, the CDR3 is TGTGCCAGCAGCTGGGACATCCAGGAAAAACTGTTTTTT.

As DNA, the CDR3 is TGTGCCACCGGAATAGCGGGAACAGATACGCAGTATTTT. Translation gives CATGIAGTDTQYF. The rearrangement links TRBV19 to TRBJ2-3, with TRBD2 identical over 8 bases. This CDR3 has 13 residues. CDR1 and CDR2 (germline): LNHDA, SQIVND (reference sequence). Trimming at V came to 10 bases and at J to 3 bases, leaving 6 bases not matched to a gene.

The DNA of the CDR3 is TGCAGCGTTGATGAGCCGGGAGGGCCCGGCACAGATACGCAGTATTTT. It yields the protein CSVDEPGGPGTDTQYF. The V call is TRBV29-1, the J call TRBJ2-3; 8 bases align to TRBD2. Germline CDR1 reads SQVTM; CDR2 reads ANQGSEA. The CDR3 is made up of 16 amino acids. The V segment lost 3 bases and the J segment 1 base; nucleotides outside the gene matches: 9.

The V call is TRBV7-2, the J call TRBJ1-5, with D perhaps matching TRBD1 (5 bases). The CDR3 runs 14 residues. The ends were cut back, 2 bases at V and 4 bases at J, with 9 bases in the middle. Looked up from germline, CDR1 is SGHTA and CDR2 is FQGNSA. The CDR3 here is CASSLTQDNQPQHF. The CDR3 coding sequence is TGTGCCAGCAGCTTAACACAGGATAATCAGCCCCAGCATTTT. Full variable domain (rest looked up from reference TRBV7-2 and TRBJ1-5): GAGVSQSPSNKVTEKGKDVELRCDPISGHTALYWYRQSLGQGLEFLIYFQGNSAPDKSGLPSDRFSAERTGGSVSTLTIQRTQQEDSAVYLCASSLTQDNQPQHFGDGTRLSIL.

The chain links TRBV7-3 to TRBJ1-1, with 7 bases lining up with TRBD1. This CDR3 contains 14 residues. Looked up from germline, CDR1 is SGHTA and CDR2 is FQGTGA. V was clipped by 5 bases and J by 5 bases; unmatched bases: 8. CDR3: CASSPTGMETEAFF. In DNA form, the CDR3 reads TGTGCCAGCAGCCCGACAGGGATGGAGACTGAAGCTTTCTTT.

The chain links TRBV7-2 to TRBJ2-5, with a weak D call TRBD2 (6 bases). This CDR3 is built from 13 residues. With 1 base removed from V and 5 bases from J, the gap between germline ends came to 8 bases. CDR1 and CDR2 (germline): SGHTA, FQGNSA. The CDR3 DNA is TGTGCCAGCAGCTTAGATGGGAGGGAGACCCAGTACTTC. This sequence encodes CASSLDGRETQYF.

The chain combines TRBV10-3 with TRBJ2-7; 7 bases map to TRBD1. The V and J ends lost 6 bases and 0 bases, in that order; junction bases with no gene match: 11. This CDR3 comprises 16 residues. Germline assignment: CDR1 ENHRY and CDR2 SYGVKD. The DNA for the CDR3 is TGTGCCATCAGCGCCTCTGAGACAGGGAGCTCCTACGAGCAGTACGTC. Amino acid sequence: CAISASETGSSYEQYV.

The genes are TRBV6-5 and TRBJ1-6; D is undetermined. The length of the CDR3 is 15 residues. V dropped 0 bases and J dropped 10 bases, with 13 bases sitting between them. Germline V gene data show CDR1 as MNHEY and CDR2 as SVGAGI. The CDR3 here is CASSYSIGVGSPLHF. The DNA for the CDR3 is TGTGCCAGCAGTTACTCAATCGGGGTCGGATCACCCCTCCACTTT.

The rearrangement joins TRBV27 to TRBJ2-5; tentative D call: TRBD2 (6 bases). The CDR3 loop spans 14 amino acids. V lost 5 bases and J 6 bases, leaving 16 bases between the germline ends. Germline V gene lookup returns CDR1 MNHEY and CDR2 SMNVEV (reference sequence). As DNA, the CDR3 is TGTGCCAGCAGTCCTTGGGGCGGGGAGCAGACCCAGTACTTC. Its protein is CASSPWGGEQTQYF.

The chain recombines TRBV2 with TRBJ1-6; unclear D gene. CDR3 length equals 16 residues. The germline V and J ends were trimmed by 0 bases and 6 bases, with 12 bases remaining between them. Germline V gives CDR1 SNHLY, CDR2 FYNNEI. The CDR3 reads CASSEATGRPNSPLHF. Here the CDR3 DNA reads TGTGCCAGCAGTGAAGCGACCGGGAGGCCTAATTCACCCCTCCACTTT.

Here the CDR3 DNA reads TGCGCCAGCAGCCGGGTAGCGGGGGACCCGAACTACAATGAGCAGTTCTTC. It is translated as CASSRVAGDPNYNEQFF. The rearrangement joins TRBV5-1 to TRBJ2-1, with 9 nucleotides matching TRBD2. V lost 4 bases and J lost 3; bases outside the gene matches: 11. The CDR3 loop spans 17 amino acids. Looked up from germline, CDR1 is SGHRS and CDR2 is YFSETQ.

This clone was detected only once. The rearrangement links TRBV12-5 to TRBJ2-5; TRBD1 agrees at 9 bases. J lost 5 bases, V lost 1 base, and 8 bases had no gene match. The CDR3 is 16 amino acids. Germline CDR1 reads LGHNT; CDR2 reads FRNRAP. CDR3 sequence (DNA): TGTGCTAGTGGTTTGGGACTAAGGGGGACAGGGGAGACCCAGTACTTC. Protein sequence: CASGLGLRGTGETQYF. Combining the CDR3 with reference TRBV12-5 and TRBJ2-5 gives the whole variable domain DARVTQTPRHKVTEMGQEVTMRCQPILGHNTVFWYRQTMMQGLELLAYFRNRAPLDDSGMPKDRFSAEMPDATLATLKIQPSEPRDSAVYFCASGLGLRGTGETQYFGPGTRLLVL.

This chain links TRBV11-2 with TRBJ1-1; 9 bases map to TRBD1. CDR3 length equals 15 residues. CDR1 and CDR2 (germline): SGHAT, FQNNGV. Trimming at V came to 4 bases and at J to 0 bases, leaving 3 bases not matched to a gene. The CDR3 DNA reads TGTGCCAGCAGCTGGGGGACAGGGATGAACACTGAAGCTTTCTTT. Protein product: CASSWGTGMNTEAFF.